One T cell receptor (beta chain) is described in this entry. This table comes from immunoSEQ multiplex PCR, and its TCRdb copy is limited to in-frame clones, with some not included. The data contain 80,000 to 95,000 clones, 60% to 80% of them singletons. This entry comes from a study of CD8 T cell repertoires and HIV-1 epitope variants. This CDR3 region has 12 residues. Trimming cost V 0 bases and J 6 bases, with 3 bases left between them. Looked up from germline, CDR1 is SGHTA and CDR2 is FQGNSA. Sequencing was done on a sample of uncultured baseline CD8+ T cells from peripheral blood mononuclear cells (PBMCs). The TCR sequence derives from a male donor with HIV. The J gene is TRBJ1-5, the V gene TRBV7-2; no definite D call. The CDR3 bases are TGTGCCAGCAGCTTAGCGCTTCAGCCCCAGCATTTT. It specifies CASSLALQPQHF.